These 29 T cell receptor beta chains came from one sample sequenced in a study of cytomegalovirus exposure and HLA in healthy donors. Primers included in the PCR were 60 Vbeta and 13 Jbeta primers. Assay: immunoSEQ multiplex PCR; the TCRdb copy retains only in-frame clones and omits some. The table has around 250,000 clones, approximately 81% seen once. The sample consisted of PBMCs. These receptors all come from a woman between 55 and 75 years old in good health and CMV-seropositive.

The chain employs TRBV6-1 and TRBJ2-1; tentative D call: TRBD1 (6 bases). The CDR3 has 17 amino acids. Germline CDR1 reads MNHNS; CDR2 reads SASEGT. The V and J ends lost 1 base and 0 bases respectively, with 13 bases between them. For the CDR3, the DNA is TGTGCCAGCAGTGAAGAGGGGTTGGGACACTCCTACAATGAGCAGTTCTTC. It yields the protein CASSEEGLGHSYNEQFF.

This chain connects TRBV18 to TRBJ2-1; TRBD2 matches at 11 bases. Per the germline V gene, CDR1 is KGHSH and CDR2 is LQKENI. With V trimmed by 5 bases and J by 5 bases, 5 bases remained unmatched. The CDR3 runs 15 residues. The CDR3 is CASSFTSGSDNEQFF. DNA of the CDR3: TGTGCCAGCTCATTCACTAGCGGGAGTGACAATGAGCAGTTCTTC.

The gene calls are TRBV10-2 and TRBJ1-2, with TRBD1 as a possible D gene (6 bases). This CDR3 is built from 13 residues. Per the germline V gene, CDR1 is WSHSY and CDR2 is SAAADI. Trimming cost V 2 bases and J 8 bases, with 12 bases left between them. CDR3 region: CASSETGFSGYTF. As DNA, the CDR3 is TGCGCCAGCAGTGAGACAGGGTTCAGCGGCTACACCTTC.

J is TRBJ2-7 and V is TRBV7-8, with no clear D. The CDR3 is 10 amino acids. Germline CDR1 reads SGHVS; CDR2 reads FQNEAQ. The V and J ends lost 5 bases and 7 bases respectively, with 6 bases between them. The CDR3 spells CASSGREQYF. CDR3 DNA: TGTGCCAGCAGCGGTAGAGAGCAGTACTTC. Complete variable domain (other parts from reference TRBV7-8 and TRBJ2-7): GAGVSQSPRYKVAKRGQDVALRCDPISGHVSLFWYQQALGQGPEFLTYFQNEAQLDKSGLPSDRFFAERPEGSVSTLKIQRTQQEDSAVYLCASSGREQYFGPGTRLTVT.

The J gene is TRBJ2-7, the V gene TRBV6-6; the D gene is possibly TRBD1 (6 bases). V shed 5 bases and J shed 0 bases, with 17 bases lying between them. The CDR3 loop spans 16 amino acids. Germline values: CDR1 MNHNY, CDR2 SVGAGI (reference sequence). The CDR3 DNA follows: TGTGCCAGCAGTGTTCTATCCGGGACATACTCCTACGAGCAGTACTTC. Its protein product is CASSVLSGTYSYEQYF.

This clone was seen a single time. The chain joins TRBV13 to TRBJ1-3; possible D gene TRBD1, 6 bases. The V gene's germline CDR1 is PRHDT and CDR2 FYEKMQ (reference sequence). Trimming removed 5 bases from V and 8 bases from J, with 16 bases in between. The CDR3 totals 14 residues. The CDR3 DNA reads as TGTGCCAGCAGCCCGACAGGCACTGAAGACACCATATATTTT. Its translation is CASSPTGTEDTIYF.

DNA of the CDR3: TGTGCCAGCCTGTATGTAGCGGGAGGGGGCGAGCAGTACTTC. It yields the protein CASLYVAGGGEQYF. The genes are TRBV7-9 and TRBJ2-7, with TRBD2 identical over 11 bases. CDR3 length equals 14 residues. The V gene's germline CDR1 is SEHNR and CDR2 FQNEAQ (reference sequence). Germline trimming cut 8 bases from V and 6 bases from J; bases unmatched to any gene: 9.

The chain employs TRBV9 and TRBJ1-1; 7 nucleotides line up with TRBD1. Unmatched junction bases numbered 12, after V lost 5 bases and J lost 2 bases. The CDR3 extends over 16 amino acids. Germline values: CDR1 SGDLS, CDR2 YYNGEE. In DNA form, the CDR3 reads TGTGCCAGCAGTCCGACAGGGTTAGAAATAAACACTGAAGCTTTCTTT. This codes for CASSPTGLEINTEAFF.

The CDR3 reads CASSLSTAGELFF. The CDR3 bases are TGTGCCAGCAGTTTATCGACAGCCGGGGAGCTGTTTTTT. V usage is TRBV27 and J usage is TRBJ2-2; perhaps TRBD1 as D (5 bases). Per the germline V gene, CDR1 is MNHEY and CDR2 is SMNVEV (reference sequence). Trimming cost V 0 bases and J 6 bases, with 5 bases left between them. CDR3 length: 13 amino acids.

J is TRBJ2-7 and V is TRBV9, with D possibly TRBD2 on 6 matching bases. Trimming removed 0 bases from V and 6 bases from J, with 19 bases in between. Germline lookup yields CDR1 SGDLS and CDR2 YYNGEE. The CDR3 consists of 16 residues. DNA of the CDR3: TGTGCCAGCAGCGTAGGGGTAGAATGGGGGGTCTCCGAGCAGTACTTC. Encoded protein: CASSVGVEWGVSEQYF. Full variable domain (rest looked up from reference TRBV9 and TRBJ2-7): DSGVTQTPKHLITATGQRVTLRCSPRSGDLSVYWYQQSLDQGLQFLIQYYNGEERAKGNILERFSAQQFPDLHSELNLSSLELGDSALYFCASSVGVEWGVSEQYFGPGTRLTVT.

The chain has TRBV19 and TRBJ2-1; 8 nucleotides match TRBD1. The CDR3 is 15 residues long. V lost 3 bases and J lost 2; bases outside the gene matches: 3. Looked up from germline, CDR1 is LNHDA and CDR2 is SQIVND (reference sequence). CDR3 residues: CASSIRTGTYNEQFF. The CDR3, as DNA: TGTGCCAGTAGTATTCGGACAGGGACCTACAATGAGCAGTTCTTC.

The gene calls are TRBV5-1 and TRBJ2-5, with 10 positions matching TRBD1. Germline V gene sequence: CDR1 SGHRS, CDR2 YFSETQ. The J segment lost 5 bases and the V segment lost 4 bases, leaving 8 bases of the junction unmatched. This CDR3 is 15 amino acids long. The DNA of the CDR3 is TGCGCCAGCAGCCGGGCCGGGACAGGGGTTGAGACCCAGTACTTC. Translated, it gives CASSRAGTGVETQYF.

In this sample, this clone turned up a few times. The chain has TRBV29-1 and TRBJ1-1, with 7 bases lining up with TRBD1. This CDR3 has 13 residues. The germline CDR1 and CDR2 sequences are SQVTM and ANQGSEA. The trim removed 7 bases at V and 0 bases at J, leaving 5 bases unmatched. CDR3 sequence: CSGSTGMNTEAFF. The CDR3 nucleotides read TGCAGCGGATCGACAGGGATGAACACTGAAGCTTTCTTT.

The chain joins TRBV10-1 to TRBJ2-7; 7 bases are a match to TRBD2. This CDR3 has 16 amino acids. The V segment lost 3 bases and the J segment 5 bases; nucleotides outside the gene matches: 13. Germline loops: CDR1 WNHNN, CDR2 SYGVQD (reference sequence). CDR3 sequence: CASSDSRPGGSHEQYF. CDR3 sequence (DNA): TGCGCCAGCAGTGATTCAAGGCCGGGAGGAAGCCACGAGCAGTACTTC.

The V call is TRBV19, the J call TRBJ2-7; 10 positions agree with TRBD2. The CDR3 length is 15 residues. Germline CDR1 reads LNHDA; CDR2 reads SQIVND (reference sequence). V lost 5 bases and J lost 2; bases outside the gene matches: 6. The CDR3 protein is CASSPSGSHPYEQYF. The CDR3 nucleotides read TGTGCCAGTAGTCCTAGCGGGAGTCACCCCTACGAGCAGTACTTC.

V and J are TRBV9 and TRBJ2-1; 8 bases align to TRBD1. Trimming took 4 bases from V and 7 from J; bases not matched to a gene: 13. In germline, CDR1 is SGDLS, CDR2 YYNGEE. CDR3 length equals 16 residues. As DNA, the CDR3 is TGTGCCAGCAGCCTGAACTCAGGGGGCCTGGGGAATGAGCAGTTCTTC. Its translation is CASSLNSGGLGNEQFF.

The chain joins TRBV27 to TRBJ1-5, with TRBD1 as a possible D gene (5 bases). This CDR3 comprises 13 residues. V shed 4 bases and J shed 5 bases, with 9 bases lying between them. Germline CDR1 MNHEY, CDR2 SMNVEV (reference sequence). The CDR3 bases are TGTGCCAGCAGTTCCACGGGGGATCAGCCCCAGCATTTT. Encoded protein: CASSSTGDQPQHF.

This rearrangement joins TRBV29-1 to TRBJ1-2; possible D gene TRBD1, 6 bases. Germline V gene lookup returns CDR1 SQVTM and CDR2 ANQGSEA. This CDR3 has 13 residues. Trimming removed 3 bases from V and 7 bases from J, with 15 bases in between. The CDR3 DNA reads TGCAGCGTTGATTTGGGGGCTGGAGCTGGCTACACCTTC. Translated, it gives CSVDLGAGAGYTF.

The chain couples TRBV7-9 to TRBJ2-5; D might be TRBD1 (6 bases). Germline CDR1 SEHNR, CDR2 FQNEAQ (reference sequence). The CDR3 sequence is 15 residues long. Trimming removed 5 bases from V and 3 bases from J, with 16 bases in between. In DNA, the CDR3 is TGTGCCAGCAGCCCATTAGGGGGAACCAAAGAGACCCAGTACTTC. The encoded protein is CASSPLGGTKETQYF.

The V and J genes are TRBV18 and TRBJ2-2; perhaps TRBD2 as D (6 bases). The CDR3 is 15 amino acids. Trimming removed 0 bases from V and 4 bases from J, with 9 bases in between. Germline V CDR1 and CDR2: KGHSH, LQKENI. As DNA, the CDR3 is TGTGCCAGCTCACCACCGCATAGCGGCACCGGGGAGCTGTTTTTT. This codes for CASSPPHSGTGELFF.

The rearrangement joins TRBV6-1 to TRBJ2-1, with D maybe TRBD2 (6 bases). Trimming removed 7 bases from V and 4 bases from J, with 14 bases in between. CDR1 and CDR2 from the germline V gene are MNHNS and SASEGT. The CDR3 spans 14 residues. This chain's CDR3 is CASNRDGLYNEQFF. For the CDR3, the DNA is TGTGCCAGCAACCGGGACGGACTATACAATGAGCAGTTCTTC.

The genes are TRBV7-2 and TRBJ2-7, with D maybe TRBD1 (6 bases). The CDR3 covers 13 residues. Germline-derived CDR1 and CDR2 are SGHTA and FQGNSA. The V and J ends lost 3 bases and 2 bases respectively, with 8 bases between them. This chain's CDR3 is CASSLDSTYEQYF. The CDR3 DNA is TGTGCCAGCAGCTTGGACAGCACCTACGAGCAGTACTTC.

The chain recombines TRBV15 with TRBJ2-7, with 10 bases lining up with TRBD2. CDR1 LNHNV and CDR2 YYDKDF come from the germline V gene (reference sequence). V was clipped by 0 bases and J by 4 bases; unmatched bases: 3. The CDR3 extends over 15 amino acids. CDR3 protein: CATSRDSGRSYEQYF. DNA of the CDR3: TGTGCCACCAGCAGAGATAGCGGGAGGTCGTACGAGCAGTACTTC.

The rearrangement uses TRBV6-5 and TRBJ1-1, with D unresolved. Trimming removed 5 bases at V and 8 bases at J, with 15 bases between. Per germline, CDR1 MNHEY and CDR2 SVGAGI. The CDR3 is 13 amino acids. DNA for the CDR3: TGTGCCAGCAGTCCCCGAGGGCGCAGGGAAGCTTTCTTT. It translates to CASSPRGRREAFF.

V gene TRBV4-1 combines with J gene TRBJ2-1; 9 bases match TRBD2. This CDR3 has 18 residues. The V gene end was trimmed by 0 bases and the J gene end by 2 bases; junction bases not matched to a gene: 8. Germline CDR1 reads MGHRA; CDR2 reads YSYEKL. The CDR3 DNA reads as TGCGCCAGCAGCCAAGAATCGGCGGGAGGGGAGACCTACAATGAGCAGTTCTTC. Protein: CASSQESAGGETYNEQFF.

The rearrangement uses TRBV7-3 and TRBJ2-1; the D gene is possibly TRBD2 (6 bases). Germline CDR1 is SGHTA and CDR2 is FQGTGA. There are 18 residues in the CDR3. Trimming took 2 bases from V and 5 from J, leaving 22 bases between them. The CDR3 sequence is CASSLQLAAPLSNNEQFF. DNA for the CDR3: TGTGCCAGCAGCTTACAATTAGCGGCACCCCTCAGTAACAATGAGCAGTTCTTC.

The chain combines TRBV14 with TRBJ2-3; D gene ambiguous. Germline CDR1 reads SGHDN; CDR2 reads FVKESK. V was pared by 0 bases and J by 2 bases, with 15 bases between. The CDR3 spans 17 residues. DNA of the CDR3: TGTGCCAGCAGCCAAGAATCGGGTACCTGGAACACAGATACGCAGTATTTT. This translates into CASSQESGTWNTDTQYF. Filled out from reference TRBV14 and TRBJ2-3, the complete variable domain reads EAGVTQFPSHSVIEKGQTVTLRCDPISGHDNLYWYRRVMGKEIKFLLHFVKESKQDESGMPNNRFLAERTGGTYSTLKVQPAELEDSGVYFCASSQESGTWNTDTQYFGPGTRLTVL.

This chain uses TRBV7-9 with TRBJ1-2; the D gene is possibly TRBD1 (5 bases). The V end lost 1 base, the J end lost 6 bases, and 12 bases lay between the germline ends. The CDR3 length is 14 residues. CDR1 is SEHNR, CDR2 FQNEAQ, per germline (reference sequence). The CDR3 DNA is TGTGCCAGCAGCTTAGGGCAGGGCGGCGATGGCTACACCTTC. This translates into CASSLGQGGDGYTF.

This clone appeared a few times. This chain joins TRBV19 and TRBJ1-2; perhaps TRBD1 as D (6 bases). The germline V and J ends were trimmed by 7 bases and 4 bases, with 19 bases remaining between them. This CDR3 contains 15 residues. Looked up from germline, CDR1 is LNHDA and CDR2 is SQIVND (reference sequence). Written as DNA, the CDR3 is TGTGCCAGTACCCTCGGACAGCTGACTTCCTATGGCTACACCTTC. Translated: CASTLGQLTSYGYTF.